This T cell receptor beta chain emerged from a study of chemoradiotherapy in HPV16-positive cancers. General study findings and limits: Non-HPV-specific T cells did not expand in tumors during treatment, whereas candidate HPV-specific clones and E7-related motifs did.

The protocol was immunoSEQ multiplex PCR, while the TCRdb copy is restricted to in-frame clones and leaves out a portion. The repertoire has 5,700 or so clones, roughly nine tenths of them found once; the top ten carry 22%. The germline CDR1 and CDR2 sequences are KGHSH and LQKENI. This CDR3 is built from 13 residues. Trimming at V came to 3 bases and at J to 8 bases, leaving 0 bases not matched to a gene. Notes on this clone: The target antigen is unknown.

The sequence came from a human donor with HPV-associated anogenital cancer. The sequences come from blood, collected from a patient who underwent chemoradiotherapy. The rearrangement links TRBV18 to TRBJ1-6; 8 nucleotides agree with TRBD1. In DNA, the CDR3 is TGTGCCAGCTCACCGGACAGGGATTCACCCCTCCACTTT. Its protein product is CASSPDRDSPLHF.